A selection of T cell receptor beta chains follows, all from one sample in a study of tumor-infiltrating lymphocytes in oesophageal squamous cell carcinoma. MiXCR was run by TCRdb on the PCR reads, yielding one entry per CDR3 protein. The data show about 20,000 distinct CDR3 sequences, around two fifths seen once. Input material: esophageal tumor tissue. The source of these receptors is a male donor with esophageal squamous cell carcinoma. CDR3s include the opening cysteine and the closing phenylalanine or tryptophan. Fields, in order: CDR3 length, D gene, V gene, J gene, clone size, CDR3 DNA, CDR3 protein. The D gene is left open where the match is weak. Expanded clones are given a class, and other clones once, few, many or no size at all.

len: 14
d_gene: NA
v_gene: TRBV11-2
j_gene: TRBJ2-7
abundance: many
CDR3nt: TGTGCCAGCAGCTTACTGACAGGTTCTTACGAGCAGTACTTC
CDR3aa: CASSLLTGSYEQYF

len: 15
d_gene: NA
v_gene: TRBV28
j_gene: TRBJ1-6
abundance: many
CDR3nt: TGTGCCAGCAGGAGGGACACTCCCTCGGATTCACCCCTCCACTTT
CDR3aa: CASRRDTPSDSPLHF

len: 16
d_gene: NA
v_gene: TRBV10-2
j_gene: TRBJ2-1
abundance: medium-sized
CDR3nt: TGCGCCAGCAGTGAACTTCGGGGCTATACCTACAATGAGCAGTTCTTC
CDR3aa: CASSELRGYTYNEQFF

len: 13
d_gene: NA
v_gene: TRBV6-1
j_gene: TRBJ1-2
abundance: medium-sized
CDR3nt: TGTGCCAGCAGTGTCGTCAGACTCTATGGCTACACCTTC
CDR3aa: CASSVVRLYGYTF

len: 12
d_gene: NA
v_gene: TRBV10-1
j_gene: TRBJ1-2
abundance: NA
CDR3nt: TGCGCCAGCAGTGGAGGGGAATCTGGCTACACCTTC
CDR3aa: CASSGGESGYTF

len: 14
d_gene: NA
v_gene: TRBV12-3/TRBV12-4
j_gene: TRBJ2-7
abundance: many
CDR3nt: TGTGCCAGCAGTTTAGCCTGGGTGGAGGACGAGCAGTACTTC
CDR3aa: CASSLAWVEDEQYF

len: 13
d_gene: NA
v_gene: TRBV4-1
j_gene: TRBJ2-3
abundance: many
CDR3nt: TGCGCCAGCAGCCAAGAGGGGGCAGATACGCAGTATTTT
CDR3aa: CASSQEGADTQYF

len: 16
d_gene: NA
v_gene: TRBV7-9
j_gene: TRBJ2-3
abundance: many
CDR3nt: TGTGCCAGCAGCCCGCAATTGCGGGCGGGCACAGATACGCAGTATTTT
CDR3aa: CASSPQLRAGTDTQYF

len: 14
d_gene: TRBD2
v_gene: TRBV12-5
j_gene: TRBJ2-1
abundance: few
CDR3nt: TGTGCTAGTGGTTTGGGGACTAGAAACAATGAGCAGTTCTTC
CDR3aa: CASGLGTRNNEQFF

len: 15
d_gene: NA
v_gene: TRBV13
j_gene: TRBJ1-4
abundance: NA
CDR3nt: TGTGCCAGCCCCCCCGGGACGGGTTTTAATGAAAAACTGTTTTTT
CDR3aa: CASPPGTGFNEKLFF

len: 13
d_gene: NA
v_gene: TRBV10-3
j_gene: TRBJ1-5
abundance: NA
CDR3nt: TGTGCCATCAGTGAGGGTAGCGGCCAGCCCCAGCATTTT
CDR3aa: CAISEGSGQPQHF

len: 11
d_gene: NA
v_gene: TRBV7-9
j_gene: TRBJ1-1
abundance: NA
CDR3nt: TGTGCCAGCAGCTTAGTGACTGAAGCTTTCTTT
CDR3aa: CASSLVTEAFF

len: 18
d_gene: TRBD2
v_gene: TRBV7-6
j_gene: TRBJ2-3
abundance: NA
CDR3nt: TGTGCCAGCAGCTTAGCTCGGGAGGGCGTACCTAGCACAGATACGCAGTATTTT
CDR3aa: CASSLAREGVPSTDTQYF

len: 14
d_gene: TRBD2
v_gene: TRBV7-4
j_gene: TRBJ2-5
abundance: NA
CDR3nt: TGTGCCAGCAGCTACCCTAGCGGCCAAGAGACCCAGTACTTC
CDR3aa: CASSYPSGQETQYF

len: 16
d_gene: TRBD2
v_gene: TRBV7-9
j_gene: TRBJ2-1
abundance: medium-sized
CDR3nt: TGTGCCAGCAGCCCCGCCTCTAGCGGAACCTACAATGAGCAGTTCTTC
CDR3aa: CASSPASSGTYNEQFF

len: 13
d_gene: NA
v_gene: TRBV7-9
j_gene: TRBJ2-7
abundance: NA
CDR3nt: TGTGCCAGCAGTCCCACTAGGTCCTACGAGCAGTACTTC
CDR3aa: CASSPTRSYEQYF

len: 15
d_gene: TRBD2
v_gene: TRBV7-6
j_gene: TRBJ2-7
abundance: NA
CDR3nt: TGTGCCAGCAGCTCTAGCGGGGGGCCAAAGGTAGAGCAGTACTTC
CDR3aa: CASSSSGGPKVEQYF

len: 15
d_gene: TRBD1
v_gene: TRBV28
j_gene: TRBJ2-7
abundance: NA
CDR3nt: TGTGCCAGCAGCACACCGGGACAGGGCATGAACGAGCAGTACTTC
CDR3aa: CASSTPGQGMNEQYF

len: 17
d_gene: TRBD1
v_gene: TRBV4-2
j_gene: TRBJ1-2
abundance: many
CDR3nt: TGTGCCAGCAGCCAAGATCTCACAGGGGAGAATAACTATGGCTACACCTTC
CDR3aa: CASSQDLTGENNYGYTF

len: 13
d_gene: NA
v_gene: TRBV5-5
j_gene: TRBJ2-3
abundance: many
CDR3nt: TGTGCCAGCAGTCTGGGGACTTCAGATACGCAGTATTTT
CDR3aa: CASSLGTSDTQYF

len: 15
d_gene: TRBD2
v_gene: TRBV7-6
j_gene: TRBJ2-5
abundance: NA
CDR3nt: TGTGCCAGCAGCCGACTAGCGGGTCGTCAAGAGACCCAGTACTTC
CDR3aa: CASSRLAGRQETQYF

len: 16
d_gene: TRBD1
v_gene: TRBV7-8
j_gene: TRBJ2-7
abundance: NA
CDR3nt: TGTGCCAGCAGCCGGTGGAGTACAGGGGGCTGGGACGAGCAGTACTTC
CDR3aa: CASSRWSTGGWDEQYF

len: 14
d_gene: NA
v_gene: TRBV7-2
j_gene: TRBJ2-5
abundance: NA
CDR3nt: TGTGCCAGCAGCTTACAGGGGTTGGGAGAGACCCAGTACTTC
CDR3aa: CASSLQGLGETQYF

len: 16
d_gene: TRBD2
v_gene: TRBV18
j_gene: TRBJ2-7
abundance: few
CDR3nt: TGTGCCAGCTCACCCCGGATTAGCGGGGAACCCTACGAGCAGTACTTC
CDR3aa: CASSPRISGEPYEQYF

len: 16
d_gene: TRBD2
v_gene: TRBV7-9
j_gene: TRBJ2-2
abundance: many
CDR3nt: TGTGCCAGCAGCTCAACTAGCGGGGATAGGACCGGGGAGCTGTTTTTT
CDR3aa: CASSSTSGDRTGELFF

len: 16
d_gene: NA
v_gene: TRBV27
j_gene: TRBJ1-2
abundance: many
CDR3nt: TGTGCCAGCAGTCACGGGACGGGGAATTTTAACTATGGCTACACCTTC
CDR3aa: CASSHGTGNFNYGYTF

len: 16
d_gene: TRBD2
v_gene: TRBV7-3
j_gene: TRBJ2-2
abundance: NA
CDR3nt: TGTGCCAGCAGCTTAATGGGGACTAGCGGTACCGGGGAGCTGTTTTTT
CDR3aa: CASSLMGTSGTGELFF

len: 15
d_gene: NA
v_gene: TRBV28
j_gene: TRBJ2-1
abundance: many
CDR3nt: TGTGCCAGCACACAGCGAGGTTGGGCTGAGAATGAGCAGTTCTTC
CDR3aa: CASTQRGWAENEQFF

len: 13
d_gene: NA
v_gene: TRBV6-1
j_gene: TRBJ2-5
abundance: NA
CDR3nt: TGTGCCAGCAGTGGAGGGACCGGAGAGACCCAGTACTTC
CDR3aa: CASSGGTGETQYF

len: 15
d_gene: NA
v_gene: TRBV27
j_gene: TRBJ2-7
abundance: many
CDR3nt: TGTGCCAGCAGTACTTTACAGGGAGGGTTCTACGAGCAGTACTTC
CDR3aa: CASSTLQGGFYEQYF

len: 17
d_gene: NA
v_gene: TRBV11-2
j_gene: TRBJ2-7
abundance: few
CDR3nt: TGTGCCAGCAGCAACGCCTTCAGGGTCCTAGTCACCTACGAGCAGTACTTC
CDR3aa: CASSNAFRVLVTYEQYF

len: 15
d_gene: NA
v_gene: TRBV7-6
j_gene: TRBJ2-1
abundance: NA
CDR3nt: TGTGCCAGCAGCTTAGCGGGCCGGGAGATGAATGAGCAGTTCTTC
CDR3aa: CASSLAGREMNEQFF

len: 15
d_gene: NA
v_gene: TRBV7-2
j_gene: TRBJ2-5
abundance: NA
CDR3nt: TGTGCCAGCAGCTCTCAGACGACAGGCCAAGAGACCCAGTACTTC
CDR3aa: CASSSQTTGQETQYF

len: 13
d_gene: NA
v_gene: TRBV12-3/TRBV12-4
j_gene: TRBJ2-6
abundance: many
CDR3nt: TGTGCCAGCAGTAACTCTGGGGCCAACGTCCTGACTTTC
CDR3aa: CASSNSGANVLTF

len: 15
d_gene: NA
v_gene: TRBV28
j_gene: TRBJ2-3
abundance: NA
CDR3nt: TGTGCCAGCAGTCCCCTGGCCGGAGGGGGGGATACGCAGTATTTT
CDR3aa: CASSPLAGGGDTQYF

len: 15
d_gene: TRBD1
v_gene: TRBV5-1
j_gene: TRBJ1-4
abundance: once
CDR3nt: TGCGCCAGCAGCACTCAAGGGGGCGCGTCTGAAAAACTGTTTTTT
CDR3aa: CASSTQGGASEKLFF

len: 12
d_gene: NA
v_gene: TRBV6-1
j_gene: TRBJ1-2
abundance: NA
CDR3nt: TGTGCCAGCAGTGAAGCAGGCTATGGCTACACCTTC
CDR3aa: CASSEAGYGYTF

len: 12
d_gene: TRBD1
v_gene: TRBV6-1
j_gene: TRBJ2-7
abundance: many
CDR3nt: TGTGCCAGCACCAGGGGGCACGACGAGCAGTACTTC
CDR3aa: CASTRGHDEQYF

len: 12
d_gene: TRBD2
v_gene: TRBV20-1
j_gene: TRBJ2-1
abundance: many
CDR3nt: TGCAGTGCTACTAGCGGGGGGGGTGAGCAGTTCTTC
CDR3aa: CSATSGGGEQFF

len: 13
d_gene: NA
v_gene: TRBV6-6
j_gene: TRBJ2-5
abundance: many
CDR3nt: TGTGCCAGCAGTTACTCGAACCAAGAGACCCAGTACTTC
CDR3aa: CASSYSNQETQYF

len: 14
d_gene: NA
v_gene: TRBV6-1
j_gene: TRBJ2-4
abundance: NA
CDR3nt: TGTGCCAGCAGTGAGGGGACAGCCAAAAACATTCAGTACTTC
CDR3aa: CASSEGTAKNIQYF

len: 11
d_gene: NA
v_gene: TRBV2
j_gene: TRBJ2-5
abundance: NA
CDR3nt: TGTGCCAGCAGTGAATTTGAGACCCAGTACTTC
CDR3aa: CASSEFETQYF

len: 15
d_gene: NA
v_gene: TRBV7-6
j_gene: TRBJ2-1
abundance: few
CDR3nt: TGTGCCAGCAGCTTAAGGGCTGTCGCCTACAATGAGCAGTTCTTC
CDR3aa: CASSLRAVAYNEQFF

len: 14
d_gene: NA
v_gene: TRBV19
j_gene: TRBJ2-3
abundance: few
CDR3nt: TGTGCCAGTAGTCTGACTAGTAGCACAGATACGCAGTATTTT
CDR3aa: CASSLTSSTDTQYF

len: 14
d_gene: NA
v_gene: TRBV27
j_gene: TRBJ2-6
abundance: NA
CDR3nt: TGTGCCAGCAGTCTAACACCTGGGGCCAACGTCCTGACTTTC
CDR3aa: CASSLTPGANVLTF

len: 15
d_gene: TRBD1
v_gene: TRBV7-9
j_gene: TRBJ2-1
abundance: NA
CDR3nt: TGTGCCAGTACCGGGACAGGGTGGGGGGCCGGTGAGCAGTTCTTC
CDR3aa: CASTGTGWGAGEQFF

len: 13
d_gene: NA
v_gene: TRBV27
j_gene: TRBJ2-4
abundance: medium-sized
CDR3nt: TGTGCCAGCAGTTTGAGTAAGGGACACATTCAGTACTTC
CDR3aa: CASSLSKGHIQYF

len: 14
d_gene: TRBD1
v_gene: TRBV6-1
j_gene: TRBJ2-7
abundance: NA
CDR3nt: TGTGCCAGCAGTTGGTTACAGGGGGCCGACGAGCAGTACTTC
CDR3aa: CASSWLQGADEQYF

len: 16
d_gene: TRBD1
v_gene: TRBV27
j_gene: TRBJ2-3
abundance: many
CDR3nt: TGTGCCAGCAGTCGACGGACAGGTACTAGCACAGATACGCAGTATTTT
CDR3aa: CASSRRTGTSTDTQYF

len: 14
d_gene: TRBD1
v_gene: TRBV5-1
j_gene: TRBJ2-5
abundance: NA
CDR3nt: TGCGCCAGCAGCTTGCGAGGGGGCCGAGAGACCCAGTACTTC
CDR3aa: CASSLRGGRETQYF

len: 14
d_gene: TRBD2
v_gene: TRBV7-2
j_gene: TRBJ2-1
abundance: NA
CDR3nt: TGTGCCAGCAGCTTGGGGACTACCTATAATGAGCAGTTCTTC
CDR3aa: CASSLGTTYNEQFF

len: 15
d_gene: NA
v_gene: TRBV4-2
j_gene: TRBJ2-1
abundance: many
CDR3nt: TGTGCCAGCAGCCCTCGACCCCCGGGTTACAATGAGCAGTTCTTC
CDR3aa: CASSPRPPGYNEQFF

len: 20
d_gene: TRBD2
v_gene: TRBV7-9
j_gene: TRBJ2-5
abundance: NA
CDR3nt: TGTGCCAGCAGCTTAGATTTACTAGCGGGAGGGCATGGCTCCTACAATGAGCAGTACTTC
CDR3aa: CASSLDLLAGGHGSYNEQYF

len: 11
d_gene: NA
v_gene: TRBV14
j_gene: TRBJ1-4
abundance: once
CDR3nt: TGTGCCAGCAGCCTAGGTTACGAGCAGTTTTTT
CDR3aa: CASSLGYEQFF

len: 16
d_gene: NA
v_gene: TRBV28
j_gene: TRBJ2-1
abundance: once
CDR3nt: TGTGCCAGCAGTTTTGCGGAACACGGTAGCACAGATACGCAGTTCTTC
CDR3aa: CASSFAEHGSTDTQFF

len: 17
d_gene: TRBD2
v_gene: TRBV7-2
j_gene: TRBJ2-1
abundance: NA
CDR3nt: TGTGCCAGCAGGCAGCTCTCCCTAGCGGGAGTTCCCAATGAGCAGTTCTTC
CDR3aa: CASRQLSLAGVPNEQFF

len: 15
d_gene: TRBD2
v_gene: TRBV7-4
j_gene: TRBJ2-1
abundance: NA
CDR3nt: TGTGCCAGCAGCTTATCTAGCGGGGGTTACAATGAGCAGTTCTTC
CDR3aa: CASSLSSGGYNEQFF

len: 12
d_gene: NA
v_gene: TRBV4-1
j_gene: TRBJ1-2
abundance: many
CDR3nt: TGCGCCAGCAGCCAAGTGGACTATGGCTACACCTTC
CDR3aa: CASSQVDYGYTF

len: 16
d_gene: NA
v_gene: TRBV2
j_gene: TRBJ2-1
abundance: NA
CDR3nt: TGTGCCAGCAGTGAAGCGCTTCGAGGCAGCTACAATGAGCAGTTCTTC
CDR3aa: CASSEALRGSYNEQFF

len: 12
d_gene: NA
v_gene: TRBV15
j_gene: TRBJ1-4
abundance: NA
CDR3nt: TGTGCCACCAGCAGAGGGGAGGGAAAACTGTTTTTT
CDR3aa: CATSRGEGKLFF